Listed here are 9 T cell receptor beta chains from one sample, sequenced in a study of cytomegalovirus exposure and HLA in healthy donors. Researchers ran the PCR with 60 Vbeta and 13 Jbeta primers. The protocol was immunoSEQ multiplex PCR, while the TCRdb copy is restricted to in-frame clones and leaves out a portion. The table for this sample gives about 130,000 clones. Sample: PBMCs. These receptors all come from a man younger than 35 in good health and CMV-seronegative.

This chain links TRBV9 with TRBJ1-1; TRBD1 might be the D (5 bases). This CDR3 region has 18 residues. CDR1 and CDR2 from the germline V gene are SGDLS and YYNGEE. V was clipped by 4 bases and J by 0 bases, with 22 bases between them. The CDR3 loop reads CASSPRPGGGTVNTEAFF. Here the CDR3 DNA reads TGTGCCAGCAGCCCACGCCCCGGGGGAGGGACGGTGAACACTGAAGCTTTCTTT.

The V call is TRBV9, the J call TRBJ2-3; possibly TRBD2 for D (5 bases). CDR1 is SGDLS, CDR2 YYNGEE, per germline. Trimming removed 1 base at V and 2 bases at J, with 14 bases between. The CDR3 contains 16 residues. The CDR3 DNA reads TGTGCCAGCAGCGTAACCGGGAACGGCATCACAGATACGCAGTATTTT. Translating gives CASSVTGNGITDTQYF.

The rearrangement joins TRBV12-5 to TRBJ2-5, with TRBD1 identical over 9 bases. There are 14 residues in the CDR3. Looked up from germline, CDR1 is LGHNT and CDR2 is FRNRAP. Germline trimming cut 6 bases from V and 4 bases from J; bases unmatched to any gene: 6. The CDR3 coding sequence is TGTGCTAGTGGCACCGGACAGGGGCGAGAGACCCAGTACTTC. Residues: CASGTGQGRETQYF.

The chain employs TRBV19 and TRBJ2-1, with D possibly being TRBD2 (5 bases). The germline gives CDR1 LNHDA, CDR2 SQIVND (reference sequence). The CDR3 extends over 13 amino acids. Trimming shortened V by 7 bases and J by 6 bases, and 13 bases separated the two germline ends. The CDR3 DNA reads TGTGCCAGTACAAGAGGGTGGGGCAATGAGCAGTTCTTC. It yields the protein CASTRGWGNEQFF.

DNA for the CDR3: TGTGCCAGCAGCTTAGTGGAGGGAGCTCTGGGGGGCTACACCTTC. Translating gives CASSLVEGALGGYTF. The rearrangement links TRBV7-2 to TRBJ1-2; D is unclear. V was cut by 1 base and J by 8 bases, with 17 bases left in between. The CDR3 covers 15 residues. From germline, CDR1 is SGHTA and CDR2 FQGNSA.

The CDR3 spells CASTSEGAYNEQFF. The CDR3, as DNA: TGTGCCAGCACTAGTGAGGGGGCCTACAATGAGCAGTTCTTC. The J gene is TRBJ2-1, the V gene TRBV2, with D perhaps TRBD1 (6 bases). The V gene's germline CDR1 is SNHLY and CDR2 FYNNEI. V was pared by 7 bases and J by 2 bases, with 12 bases between. This CDR3 spans 14 amino acids.

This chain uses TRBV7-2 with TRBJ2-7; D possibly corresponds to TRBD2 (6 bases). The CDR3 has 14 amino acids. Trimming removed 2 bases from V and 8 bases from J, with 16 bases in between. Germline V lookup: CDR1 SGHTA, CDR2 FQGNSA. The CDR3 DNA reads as TGTGCCAGCAGCTTACTAGGGTATCGGGAGAAGCAGTACTTC. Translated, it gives CASSLLGYREKQYF.

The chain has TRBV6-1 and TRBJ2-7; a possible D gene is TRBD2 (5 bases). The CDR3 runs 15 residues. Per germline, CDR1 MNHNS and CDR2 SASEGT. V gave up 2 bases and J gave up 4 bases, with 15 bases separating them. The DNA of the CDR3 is TGTGCCAGCAGTGAATTTGGCCTACGGGATTACGAGCAGTACTTC. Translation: CASSEFGLRDYEQYF.

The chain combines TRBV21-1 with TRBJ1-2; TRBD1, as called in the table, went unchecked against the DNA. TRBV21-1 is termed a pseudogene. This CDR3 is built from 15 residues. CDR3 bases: TGTGCCAGCAGCAACTCCGGACAGGGGGTGTTTGGCTACACCTTC. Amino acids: CASSNSGQGVFGYTF.